This T cell receptor (beta chain) derives from a study of PD-1 blockade in mismatch repair-deficient tumors. Using immunoSEQ multiplex PCR, the repertoire was profiled, and TCRdb retains in-frame clones only, with some absent. The profile covers about 15,000 clones, with less than 85% appearing a single time and approximately 11% taken by the ten largest. Regarding this clone: What it binds is not known.

The CDR3 covers 14 residues. Germline V gene data show CDR1 as LNHDA and CDR2 as SQIVND (reference sequence). V was cut by 4 bases and J by 1 base, with 9 bases left in between. Time point of the sample: approximately 10-day in vitro stimulation with candidate neoantigen peptide 5. This sequence was found in an adult with mismatch repair-deficient cancer. The sample consisted of cells cultured in vitro, taken from a patient treated with pembrolizumab. V usage is TRBV19 and J usage is TRBJ2-3; D remains unclear. CDR3 DNA sequence: TGTGCCAGTAGTACCCGAACTGGCACAGATACGCAGTATTTT. The encoded protein is CASSTRTGTDTQYF.